This T cell receptor beta chain was profiled in a study of T cell responses to AZD1222 COVID-19 vaccine (dated by TCRdb to about 2021). Some background on the complete study: Because spike-specific TCR depth and breadth did not differ between the two schedules, AZD1222 recipients who got a second dose at roughly 4 weeks were pooled with those who got a second dose at roughly 12 weeks. TCR sequencing covered about 230 trial participants: approximately 200 given two doses of AZD1222 and approximately 25 given two doses of MenACWY control vaccine. Trial participants were enrolled by age into 18-55, 56-69 and 70-plus year subgroups, with approximately 150, 28 and 58 TCR-sequenced participants respectively.

On the study overall, not on this receptor specifically: Conclusions about previously exposed vaccinees are limited, since just a handful of AZD1222 recipients were seropositive for SARS-CoV-2 at baseline. Spike-specific TCR breadth and depth rose significantly after two AZD1222 doses compared with day 0 and with MenACWY recipients. The 56-69-year group was small, and its depth increase did not reach significance, likely because of low power. CD4 TCRs associated with the vaccine covered the entire spike protein, and the dominant responses were in regions 160-218 and 743-854. Reportedly, almost half of the unique spike-specific TCRs recognized epitopes lying outside the regions that are mutated in the B.1.351 and B.1.1.7 variants. Because no samples from the day 14 peak response were available, repertoires could be characterized only after the peak T cell response. Most participants were white British and females outnumbered males, and the authors suggested that clonal diversity may have been underestimated.

The sample's time point label, decoded: baseline before first vaccination. Samples from vaccinated people were obtained from the UK trials COV001 and COV002, which included a single-blind randomized controlled phase 2/3 trial of AZD1222 (ChAdOx1 nCoV-19) in healthy adults. For TCRbeta chain sequencing, PBMC samples from trial participants were taken at day 0 and at day 28 after the second dose. The CDR3 regions of human TCRbeta chains were analyzed by immunosequencing. The authors processed their data as follows. TCRs in the repertoires were compared against a reference library of SARS-CoV-2-specific TCRs that had been generated with the MIRA antigen-specificity platform. Breadth was defined as the fraction of unique TCRs that were SARS-CoV-2-associated. Depth was defined as the fraction of total T cells that were SARS-CoV-2-associated. Using the MIRA data, each spike-specific TCR was assigned both to the spike region to which the TCR was reactive and to a CD4 or CD8 class. Log10-transformed breadth and depth values were compared by one-way ANOVA with Sidak's multiple comparisons tests. TCRdb re-hosts the immuneACCESS table, in-frame sequences only. Its copies lack some clones; in the studies checked, an unresolved V gene accounts for under half of them, and the cause for the rest is not known. V, J and clone size reflect that table, while D and trimming were determined from the DNA. The sample contains roughly 120,000 clones, 70% to 90% of them found a single time. The ten largest clones capture approximately 7.5% of the sample.

About this clone itself: It has no known antigen specificity. Qualities for individual bases were not recorded, and no much larger clone is one base off.

Measured from the cysteine to the phenylalanine, the CDR3 is 15 residues long. Of all the DNA, just the CDR3 is kept, 45 bases in frame from base 1. V has 8 bases trimmed and J has 2 bases trimmed; junction bases matching no gene number 8. Based on the germline V gene, the CDR1 and CDR2 sequences are WSHSY and SAAADI. This specimen consisted of peripheral blood, obtained on day 0 of AZD1222 vaccination. The V gene is TRBV10-2 and the J gene is TRBJ2-3; TRBD1 lines up with 9 middle nucleotides. The receptor was isolated from an adult in good health. The CDR3 reads as follows: CASRGTGKITDTQYF. The sequenced DNA is TGCGCCAGCCGGGGGACAGGGAAAATCACAGATACGCAGTATTTT.